A selection of T cell receptor beta chains follows, all from one sample in a study of glioma-infiltrating T cells. TCRdb itself ran the multiplex PCR reads through MiXCR, one entry per CDR3 protein. This sample has about 140,000 distinct CDR3 sequences; around 42% occur once, and the top ten carry about a fifth. The material sequenced was glioma tissue, nonneoplastic brain tissue, or PBMCs (not recorded which). These receptors all stem from a human donor with low-grade glioma or glioblastoma, undergoing nonglioma brain surgery, or in good health (not recorded which). The CDR3 runs from the conserved cysteine through the conserved F or W. A D gene is named only where the DNA matches it firmly. Expanded clones are given a class, and other clones once, few, many or no size at all.

CDR3 DNA	CDR3 protein	V gene	J gene	D gene	clone size
TGTGCCAGCTCACTTACGGGACAGGGGGAGTTGGATACGCAGTATTTT	CASSLTGQGELDTQYF	TRBV18	TRBJ2-3	TRBD1	NA
TGTGCCAGCAGCCCAGGGGGCAGGGAAGGAGGCTACACCTTC	CASSPGGREGGYTF	TRBV7-9	TRBJ1-2	TRBD1	NA
TGCAGTGCAGCCCGGGCGGGGGGCACAGATACGCAGTATTTT	CSAARAGGTDTQYF	TRBV20-1	TRBJ2-3	TRBD2	few
TGTGCCTGGAGCCCAAGGACATACAATGAGCAGTTCTTC	CAWSPRTYNEQFF	TRBV30	TRBJ2-1	NA	NA
TGTGCCACCAGCACCGATTTTGGTGAAGCTTTCTTT	CATSTDFGEAFF	TRBV15	TRBJ1-1	NA	NA
TGTGCCAGCAGTTTCTCGGACCTCGATGGCTACACCTTC	CASSFSDLDGYTF	TRBV27	TRBJ1-2	NA	NA
TGTGCCAGCAGCTTAGGGAAGAACGTGTACTTC	CASSLGKNVYF	TRBV7-9	TRBJ2-7	NA	few
TGTGCCAGCAGTGAAAACCGAGGGCTTCAGCCCCAGCATTTT	CASSENRGLQPQHF	TRBV6-1	TRBJ1-5	NA	NA
TGCAGTGCTAGAGATCGTCCCGGGTATGAGCAGTTCTTC	CSARDRPGYEQFF	TRBV20-1	TRBJ2-1	NA	NA
TGTGCCAGCAGCCGGCAAGGTTCACCCCTCCACTTT	CASSRQGSPLHF	TRBV6-1	TRBJ1-6	NA	NA
TGTGCCAGCAGTTTCCTAGCGGGCCTTAACAATGAGCAGTTCTTC	CASSFLAGLNNEQFF	TRBV7-9	TRBJ2-1	TRBD2	few
TGTGCCACCAGTGATTTGGATACGCAGTATTTT	CATSDLDTQYF	TRBV24-1	TRBJ2-3	NA	few
TGTGCCAGCAAACCGCAGGGAATTGTGAGTCAGCCCCAGCATTTT	CASKPQGIVSQPQHF	TRBV6-1	TRBJ1-5	NA	few
TGTGCCAGCAGCGTTAGCGGGAGTACTGGTACGCAGTATTTT	CASSVSGSTGTQYF	TRBV7-9	TRBJ2-3	TRBD2	NA
TGTGCCAGCAGTGTTACGGGGGGCACAGATACGCAGTATTTT	CASSVTGGTDTQYF	TRBV2	TRBJ2-3	NA	NA
TGTGCCAGCAGCTTCGCGGACAGGGGGCAGCCCCAGCATTTT	CASSFADRGQPQHF	TRBV7-2	TRBJ1-5	TRBD1	NA
TGTGCCAGCAGCCGCCGGGGGGGCAGCGAGCAGTACTTC	CASSRRGGSEQYF	TRBV5-5	TRBJ2-7	TRBD2	NA
TGTGCCACGGACAGAGGTGATAATTCACCCCTCAACTTT	CATDRGDNSPLNF	TRBV7-9	TRBJ1-6	NA	NA
TGTGCCAGCAGGACAGGAGGAAGGTACGAGCAGTACTTC	CASRTGGRYEQYF	TRBV6-1	TRBJ2-7	NA	few
TGTGCCAGCAGTTCTGGACTAGCCAAAAACATTCAGTACTTC	CASSSGLAKNIQYF	TRBV6-1	TRBJ2-4	NA	NA
TGTGCCAGCAGTGAGCAGGGGGGTCAGCCCCAGCATTTT	CASSEQGGQPQHF	TRBV6-5	TRBJ1-5	TRBD1	NA
TGCAGTGCCCCCTTAGGACTGACTAGCTCCTACAATGAGCAGTTCTTC	CSAPLGLTSSYNEQFF	TRBV20-1	TRBJ2-1	NA	NA
TGTGCCACCAGCAGCGCACGGTTCTCTGGAAACACCATATATTTT	CATSSARFSGNTIYF	TRBV15	TRBJ1-3	NA	NA
TGTGCCAGCAGTCGGGACTTCAACACCGGGGAGCTGTTTTTT	CASSRDFNTGELFF	TRBV6-2/TRBV6-3	TRBJ2-2	NA	NA
TGTGCCAGCAGCTTAAATCAGGGAAACACTGAAGCTTTCTTT	CASSLNQGNTEAFF	TRBV7-8	TRBJ1-1	NA	NA
TGTGCCAGCAGTTTCTTCAGGGGGAACTATAATTCACCCCTCCACTTT	CASSFFRGNYNSPLHF	TRBV28	TRBJ1-6	TRBD1	NA
TGCAGTGCTGCCCAGGGGTTGAACACTGAAGCTTTCTTT	CSAAQGLNTEAFF	TRBV20-1	TRBJ1-1	NA	NA
TGTGCCAGTAGCCCAACCGGGACACCGCGCGAGCAGTACTTC	CASSPTGTPREQYF	TRBV7-2	TRBJ2-7	NA	NA
TGCGCCAGCAGCTTCGACGGGGGAACCCACAATGAGCAGTTCTTC	CASSFDGGTHNEQFF	TRBV5-1	TRBJ2-1	NA	few
TGTGCCAGCAGTTTATCGCTGGACTACGAGCAGTACTTC	CASSLSLDYEQYF	TRBV27	TRBJ2-7	NA	NA
TGTGCCAGCAGCTCAATTAGGACGGGGAACACTGAAGCTTTCTTT	CASSSIRTGNTEAFF	TRBV7-2	TRBJ1-1	NA	NA
TGTGACAGCAGTCCCCCTCGGGAGGTCAATCAGCCCCAGCATTTT	CDSSPPREVNQPQHF	TRBV28	TRBJ1-5	NA	NA
TGTGCCAGCAGTTCGGGGGAAGAGACCCAGTACTTC	CASSSGEETQYF	TRBV2	TRBJ2-5	NA	many
TGTGCCAGCTGTGATGGGACAGGGGACACCGGGGAGCTGTTTTTT	CASCDGTGDTGELFF	TRBV28	TRBJ2-2	TRBD1	NA
TGTGCCAGCACCTCACCCGACAGGTGGCCTAACTATGGCTACACCTTC	CASTSPDRWPNYGYTF	TRBV6-5	TRBJ1-2	NA	NA
TGTGCCAGCAGCCGGACAGTACAACACCACGAGCAGTACTTC	CASSRTVQHHEQYF	TRBV6-1	TRBJ2-7	NA	many
TGCAGTTTCAGGGTGAACACTGAAGCTTTCTTT	CSFRVNTEAFF	TRBV20-1	TRBJ1-1	NA	few
TGTGCCAGCAGCGTAGTGGAGACACCTTTTGGCACTGAAGCTTTCTTT	CASSVVETPFGTEAFF	TRBV9	TRBJ1-1	NA	NA
TGTGCCAGCAGCTTAGATTTTCACCAGGTCCAAGCTTTCTTT	CASSLDFHQVQAFF	TRBV11-2	TRBJ1-1	NA	few
TGTGCCAGCAGTGCGTTTGGTTGGGGACAGGGTATAACCGGGGAGCTGTTTTTT	CASSAFGWGQGITGELFF	TRBV2	TRBJ2-2	TRBD1	NA
TGTGCCAGTAGTATAGAAGGAGATCAGCCCCAGCATTTT	CASSIEGDQPQHF	TRBV19	TRBJ1-5	NA	NA
TGCAGTGCCGCTTTAAACCCGGGCCAGGGAACGAACACTGAAGCTTTCTTT	CSAALNPGQGTNTEAFF	TRBV20-1	TRBJ1-1	NA	NA
TGTGCCAGCAGTTCGACTAGCGGGGGCAGGTATGAGCAGTTCTTC	CASSSTSGGRYEQFF	TRBV27	TRBJ2-1	TRBD2	many
TGTGCCAGCAGTCTACGACAGGGACAGGAGACCCAGTACTTC	CASSLRQGQETQYF	TRBV6-1	TRBJ2-5	TRBD1	NA
TGTGCCAGCAGTGGGGGACAGGGGGTTAATCAGCCCCGGCATTTT	CASSGGQGVNQPRHF	TRBV7-9	TRBJ1-5	TRBD1	NA
TGTGCCAGCAGTTTAGAGACGGGAATAGAGCAGTACTTC	CASSLETGIEQYF	TRBV12-3/TRBV12-4	TRBJ2-7	NA	NA
TGTGCCAGCAGTTCTTTGGGGGAGACCCAGTACTTC	CASSSLGETQYF	TRBV12-3/TRBV12-4	TRBJ2-5	NA	few
TGTGCCAGCAGCTTAGGCAGCGGGTATGAGCAGTTCTTC	CASSLGSGYEQFF	TRBV7-2	TRBJ2-1	NA	few
TGCAGTGCCGCGCAGGCACTCCACGAGCAGTACTTC	CSAAQALHEQYF	TRBV20-1	TRBJ2-7	NA	few
TGTGCCAGCAGTCAGACCTCTGAGACCCAGTACTTC	CASSQTSETQYF	TRBV25-1	TRBJ2-5	NA	NA
TGTGCCAGCAGACCGGACGGGAACAATCAGCCCCAGCATTTT	CASRPDGNNQPQHF	TRBV6-1	TRBJ1-5	NA	many